Each of the 22 T cell receptor beta chains below was sequenced from the same sample in a study of regulatory T cells in long-lasting Graves disease. The authors built TCR beta libraries using iRepertoire HTBI primers and Arm-PCR of CDR3 regions. MiXCR was run by TCRdb on the multiplex PCR reads, yielding one entry per CDR3 protein. The sample carries about 620,000 distinct CDR3 sequences, roughly 15% recorded once. Documented time point: newly diagnosed GD, antithyroid drugs for less than 3 months. Isolated PBMC RNA provided the starting material for the TCR library. This sample was also put to use in a study of T cells in Graves' hyperthyroidism and ophthalmopathy.

The material was peripheral blood mononuclear cells (PBMCs), obtained at new diagnosis, from a patient treated with antithyroid drugs. The receptors stem from a woman aged 25 to 39 with Graves disease.

This chain connects TRBV19 to TRBJ1-2; D ambiguous. Germline lookup yields CDR1 LNHDA and CDR2 SQIVND (reference sequence). V was trimmed by 3 bases and J by 1 base, leaving 12 bases between them. The CDR3 sequence is 15 residues long. The CDR3 loop is CASSIQRQVNYGYTF. The CDR3 DNA reads TGTGCCAGTAGTATTCAACGGCAGGTTAACTATGGCTACACCTTC.

This clonotype was counted between two and nine times. This sequence joins TRBV28 and TRBJ2-5; no reliable D call. Trimming removed 6 bases at V and 3 bases at J, with 11 bases between. CDR1 is MDHEN and CDR2 is SYDVKM in the germline V gene. This CDR3 comprises 13 residues. The CDR3 protein is CASSLGFEETQYF. The CDR3 bases are TGTGCCAGCAGCTTGGGGTTTGAAGAGACCCAGTACTTC.

The V and J genes are TRBV6-2 or TRBV6-3 and TRBJ2-3; perhaps TRBD2 as D (5 bases). The CDR3 is made up of 16 amino acids. Trimming took 2 bases from V and 2 from J, leaving 14 bases between them. Germline V gene sequence: CDR1 MNHEY, CDR2 SVGEGT. The CDR3 nucleotides are TGTGCCAGCAGTTACGGCTCGGGGAGCCTCACAGATACGCAGTATTTT. Its protein product is CASSYGSGSLTDTQYF.

The DNA of the CDR3 is TGTGCCAGCAGCATTACTAGCGGGACCACAGATACGCAGTATTTT. Amino acid sequence: CASSITSGTTDTQYF. The rearrangement links TRBV5-5 to TRBJ2-3; 10 bases map to TRBD2. Trimming at V came to 4 bases and at J to 2 bases, leaving 4 bases not matched to a gene. The germline CDR1 and CDR2 sequences are SGHKS and YYEKEE (reference sequence). The CDR3 is made up of 15 amino acids.

This clonotype was seen many times. The chain carries TRBV9 and TRBJ1-1; D gene uncertain. The CDR3 runs 14 residues. Trimming removed 4 bases at V and 0 bases at J, with 10 bases between. Germline V gene data show CDR1 as SGDLS and CDR2 as YYNGEE. The DNA for the CDR3 is TGTGCCAGCAGCCAAGTTTCAGTGAACACTGAAGCTTTCTTT. It specifies CASSQVSVNTEAFF.

This clonotype has at least ten counts. The chain recombines TRBV12-3 or TRBV12-4 with TRBJ2-7, with 7 bases that match TRBD1. The CDR3 is 14 amino acids. V lost 3 bases, J lost 0 bases, and 2 bases stayed unmatched. Here the CDR3 reads CASSLTGISYEQYF. The CDR3, as DNA: TGTGCCAGCAGTTTGACAGGGATCTCCTACGAGCAGTACTTC.

This clonotype showed up just a few times. The V and J genes are TRBV28 and TRBJ1-5, with a possible D match to TRBD1 (5 bases). CDR3 length: 15 amino acids. Germline V lookup: CDR1 MDHEN, CDR2 SYDVKM. Deletions cut 1 base from V and 2 bases from J, with 9 bases between. CDR3 nucleotide sequence: TGTGCCAGCAGTTTATCGGGGCCTGGCAATCAGCCCCAGCATTTT. Translating gives CASSLSGPGNQPQHF.

There are many counts of this clonotype. The V and J genes are TRBV4-1 and TRBJ1-1; D perhaps matches TRBD1 (6 bases). The CDR3 contains 16 residues. With 4 bases removed from V and 8 bases from J, the gap between germline ends came to 23 bases. In germline, CDR1 is MGHRA, CDR2 YSYEKL. The CDR3 spells CASSRYFMGGGEEAFF. The CDR3 DNA follows: TGCGCCAGCAGCCGATACTTTATGGGGGGCGGAGAAGAAGCTTTCTTT.

The V and J genes are TRBV28 and TRBJ2-7; tentative D call: TRBD1 (5 bases). Between the trimmed V and J ends, which lost 3 bases and 0 bases, there was a span of 9 bases. Germline CDR1 reads MDHEN; CDR2 reads SYDVKM. The CDR3 has 14 amino acids. CDR3 sequence: CASSLGLLSYEQYF. In DNA, the CDR3 is TGTGCCAGCAGTTTGGGGCTCCTCTCCTACGAGCAGTACTTC.

The chain joins TRBV5-1 to TRBJ2-2; no clear D gene. The CDR3 has 15 residues. The germline V gene has CDR1 SGHRS and CDR2 YFSETQ. Deletions cut 0 bases from V and 6 bases from J, with 12 bases between. CDR3 sequence: CASSLETTWPGELFF. The DNA for the CDR3 is TGCGCCAGCAGCTTGGAGACAACTTGGCCCGGGGAGCTGTTTTTT.

This clonotype was seen repeatedly, ten times or more. The chain carries TRBV20-1 and TRBJ1-1, with a possible D match to TRBD1 (5 bases). Germline values: CDR1 DFQATT, CDR2 SNEGSKA (reference sequence). There are 15 residues in the CDR3. V lost 6 bases to trimming and J lost 3 bases, with 20 bases between them. The CDR3 DNA reads as TGCAGTGCCCTTAGGGTTAAAACAGGTTACACTGAAGCTTTCTTT. Translated, it gives CSALRVKTGYTEAFF.

This clonotype was recorded at least ten times. This sequence joins TRBV7-8 and TRBJ2-1, with a weak D call TRBD1 (5 bases). With 5 bases removed from V and 6 bases from J, the gap between germline ends came to 17 bases. The CDR3 is 15 amino acids. CDR1 is SGHVS and CDR2 is FQNEAQ in the germline V gene. The DNA for the CDR3 is TGTGCCAGCAGCCCCTCAGGGTTCATGGGCAATGAGCAGTTCTTC. It is translated as CASSPSGFMGNEQFF. Supplemented by reference TRBV7-8 and TRBJ2-1, the full variable domain reads GAGVSQSPRYKVAKRGQDVALRCDPISGHVSLFWYQQALGQGPEFLTYFQNEAQLDKSGLPSDRFFAERPEGSVSTLKIQRTQQEDSAVYLCASSPSGFMGNEQFFGPGTRLTVL.

This clonotype was found many times. The chain joins TRBV6-1 to TRBJ2-1, with TRBD2 identical over 10 bases. The length of the CDR3 is 15 residues. Germline CDR1 is MNHNS and CDR2 is SASEGT. V was pared by 7 bases and J by 2 bases, with 5 bases of the junction left unmatched. This chain's CDR3 is CASTLTSGPYNEQFF. In DNA, the CDR3 is TGTGCCAGCACCTTGACTAGCGGGCCCTACAATGAGCAGTTCTTC.

The chain employs TRBV10-3 and TRBJ1-5; D may be TRBD1 (6 bases). Germline loops: CDR1 ENHRY, CDR2 SYGVKD. This CDR3 spans 13 amino acids. V shed 3 bases and J shed 5 bases, with 8 bases lying between them. The CDR3 coding sequence is TGTGCCATCAGTGAAAGGGGGTATCAGCCCCAGCATTTT. Translation gives CAISERGYQPQHF.

V gene TRBV10-3 combines with J gene TRBJ2-7; 9 nucleotides align to TRBD1. The CDR3 covers 13 residues. After removal of 6 bases from V and 3 bases from J, the junction contained 3 bases not matched to a gene. Germline CDR1 and CDR2: ENHRY and SYGVKD. The CDR3 DNA follows: TGTGCCATCAGAGGGACAGGGATCTACGAGCAGTACTTC. Amino acid sequence: CAIRGTGIYEQYF.

The rearrangement joins TRBV15 to TRBJ2-7; D is perhaps TRBD1 (7 bases). The V gene lost 9 bases and the J gene lost 2 bases, with 23 bases spanning the gap. The germline V gene encodes CDR1 LNHNV and CDR2 YYDKDF (reference sequence). The CDR3 spans 16 residues. CDR3 sequence reads: CATRQRGGGQAYEQYF. The CDR3 nucleotides read TGTGCCACTCGACAGAGAGGGGGAGGACAGGCCTACGAGCAGTACTTC.

This rearrangement joins TRBV19 to TRBJ2-2; TRBD1 might be the D (5 bases). V lost 6 bases to trimming and J lost 4 bases, with 12 bases between them. CDR3 length: 14 amino acids. From germline, CDR1 is LNHDA and CDR2 SQIVND (reference sequence). The CDR3 loop reads CASRERGVTGELFF. The CDR3 DNA follows: TGTGCCAGTAGGGAAAGGGGTGTCACCGGGGAGCTGTTTTTT.

The genes are TRBV20-1 and TRBJ1-1; D unclear. The CDR3 totals 13 residues. Trimming pared 0 bases from V and 5 bases from J, leaving 10 bases between. Germline V gene lookup returns CDR1 DFQATT and CDR2 SNEGSKA (reference sequence). DNA of the CDR3: TGCAGTGCTAGAGAGTGGACGGGGACTGAAGCTTTCTTT. Translated: CSAREWTGTEAFF.

In its sample, this clonotype was seen a few times. The rearrangement uses TRBV28 and TRBJ2-1; D unclear. Trimming left V 8 bases short and J 9 bases short, with 8 bases between. Germline V lookup: CDR1 MDHEN, CDR2 SYDVKM. This CDR3 has 10 residues. The CDR3 sequence is CASPGGEQFF. CDR3 in DNA: TGTGCCAGCCCCGGCGGTGAGCAGTTCTTC. The variable domain in full, with the rest retrieved from reference TRBV28 and TRBJ2-1, is DVKVTQSSRYLVKRTGEKVFLECVQDMDHENMFWYRQDPGLGLRLIYFSYDVKMKEKGDIPEGYSVSREKKERFSLILESASTNQTSMYLCASPGGEQFFGPGTRLTVL.

This clonotype was detected many times. V usage is TRBV28 and J usage is TRBJ1-4; a possible D gene is TRBD1 (5 bases). CDR1 and CDR2 from the germline V gene are MDHEN and SYDVKM. The germline V and J ends were trimmed by 6 bases and 7 bases, with 9 bases remaining between them. This CDR3 has 12 residues. The CDR3 loop is CASRRGTEKLFF. The DNA for the CDR3 is TGTGCCAGCAGGAGGGGTACTGAAAAACTGTTTTTT.

Many counts were recorded for this clonotype. The gene calls are TRBV20-1 and TRBJ2-1; possible D gene TRBD2, 6 bases. The V end was cut by 4 bases, the J end by 3 bases, with 13 bases between. The CDR3 runs 14 residues. The germline gives CDR1 DFQATT, CDR2 SNEGSKA (reference sequence). The CDR3 nucleotides are TGCAGTGCTAACCCCGGGACTCGCTACAATGAGCAGTTCTTC. Residues: CSANPGTRYNEQFF.

This clonotype was counted ten times or more. The chain uses TRBV5-1 and TRBJ1-1, with no clear D. V lost 0 bases to trimming and J lost 8 bases, with 11 bases between them. This CDR3 has 13 residues. Germline loops: CDR1 SGHRS, CDR2 YFSETQ. The CDR3 DNA sequence: TGCGCCAGCAGCTTGGAAAGTACCCGGGAAGCTTTCTTT. Residues: CASSLESTREAFF.